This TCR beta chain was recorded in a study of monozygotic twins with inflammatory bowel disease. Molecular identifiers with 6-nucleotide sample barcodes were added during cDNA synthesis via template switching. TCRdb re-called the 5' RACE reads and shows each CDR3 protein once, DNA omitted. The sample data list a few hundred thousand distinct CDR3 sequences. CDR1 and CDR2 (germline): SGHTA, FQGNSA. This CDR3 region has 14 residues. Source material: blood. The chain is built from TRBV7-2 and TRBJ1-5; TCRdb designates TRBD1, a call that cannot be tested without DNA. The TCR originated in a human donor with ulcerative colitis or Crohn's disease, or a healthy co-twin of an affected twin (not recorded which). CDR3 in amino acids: CASSLGGGDQPQHF.